The clone carrying this T cell receptor beta chain has just a few counts. The antigen is unknown. A junction end diverges from the germline sequence, so it may reflect a read error. The PCR used 60 Vbeta and 13 Jbeta primers. The assay was immunoSEQ multiplex PCR, and TCRdb's table has in-frame clones only and misses some. The data contain a few hundred thousand clones, 72% of them singletons. This record belongs to a study of cytomegalovirus exposure and HLA in healthy donors. General study points: A likely sequencing artifact accounted for one observed cluster of highly shared sequence variants.

Germline V lookup: CDR1 SEHNR, CDR2 FQNEAQ (reference sequence). The CDR3 sequence is 14 residues long. The J gene is TRBJ1-1, the V gene TRBV7-9; weak D call: TRBD1 (5 bases). The receptor was isolated from a female donor in good health and CMV-seronegative. The sample was PBMCs. Here the CDR3 DNA reads TGTTCCAGCAGCTTGGGCAGGGAGGTCCTTAGAGCTTTCTTT. As protein: CSSSLGREVLRAFF.